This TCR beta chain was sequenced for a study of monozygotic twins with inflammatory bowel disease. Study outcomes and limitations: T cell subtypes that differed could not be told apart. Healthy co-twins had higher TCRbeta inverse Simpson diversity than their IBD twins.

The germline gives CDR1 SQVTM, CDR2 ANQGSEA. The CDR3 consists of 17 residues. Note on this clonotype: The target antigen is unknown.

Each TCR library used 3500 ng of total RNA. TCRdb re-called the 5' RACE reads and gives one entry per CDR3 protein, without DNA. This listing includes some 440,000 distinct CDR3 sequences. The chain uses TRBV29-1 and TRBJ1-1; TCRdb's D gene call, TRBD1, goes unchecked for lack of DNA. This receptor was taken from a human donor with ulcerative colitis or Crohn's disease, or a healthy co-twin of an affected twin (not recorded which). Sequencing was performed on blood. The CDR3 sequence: CSVGDQGSSVFSTEAFF.